This T cell receptor beta chain appears in the sequencing data of a study of blood T cell repertoires in COVID-19. About the study: Spain, Italy and the United States supplied samples that represented acute and convalescent COVID-19. PBMCs, B-cell-depleted T cells, or T cells were the source of the cDNA or gDNA that made up the material.

The germline V gene has CDR1 MDHEN and CDR2 SYDVKM. CDR3 length: 14 residues. V dropped 5 bases and J dropped 1 base, with 11 bases sitting between them. In the authors' workflow: Amplification from reference gene primers served as the basis for estimated nucleated cell counts. Assay: immunoSEQ multiplex PCR; the TCRdb copy retains only in-frame clones and omits some. That table gives V, J and clone size, and the DNA gave D and trimming. The sample contains about 230,000 clones, approximately 87% of which appear only once. The rearrangement uses TRBV28 and TRBJ1-1, with D unclear. The source is a woman in her 70s with active or convalescent COVID-19. Sequenced: peripheral blood. The CDR3 is CASSLGEENTEAFF. For the CDR3, the DNA is TGTGCCAGCAGTCTCGGGGAGGAGAACACTGAAGCTTTCTTT.